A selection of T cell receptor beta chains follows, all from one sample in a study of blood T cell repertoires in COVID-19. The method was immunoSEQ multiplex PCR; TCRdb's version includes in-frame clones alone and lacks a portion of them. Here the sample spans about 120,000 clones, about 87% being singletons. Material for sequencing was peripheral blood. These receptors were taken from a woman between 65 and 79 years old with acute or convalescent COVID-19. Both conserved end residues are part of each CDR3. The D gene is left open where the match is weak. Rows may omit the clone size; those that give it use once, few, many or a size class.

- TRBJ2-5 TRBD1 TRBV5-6 CASRDREGTQYF TGTGCCAGCAGGGACAGGGAAGGGACCCAGTACTTC
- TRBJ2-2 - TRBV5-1 CASSLFGGTGELFF TGCGCCAGCAGCTTGTTCGGCGGCACCGGGGAGCTGTTTTTT
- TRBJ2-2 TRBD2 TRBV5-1 CASSFSGGYTGELFF TGCGCCAGCAGCTTTAGCGGGGGATACACCGGGGAGCTGTTTTTT
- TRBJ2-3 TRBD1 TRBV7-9 CASSFWTGGDYSDTQYF TGTGCCAGCAGCTTCTGGACAGGGGGCGATTATTCAGATACGCAGTATTTT
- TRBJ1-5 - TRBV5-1 CASSLGTDNQPQHF TGCGCCAGCAGCTTGGGGACAGACAATCAGCCCCAGCATTTT
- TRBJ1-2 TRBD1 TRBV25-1 CASSDIRQGAQGYTF TGTGCCAGCAGTGACATACGCCAGGGGGCGCAGGGCTACACCTTC
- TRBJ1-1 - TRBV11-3 CASSFRGEAFF TGTGCCAGCAGCTTCAGGGGTGAGGCTTTCTTT
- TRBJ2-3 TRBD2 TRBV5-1 CASSLRPAGETDTQYF TGCGCCAGCAGCTTGCGTCCAGCGGGGGAAACAGATACGCAGTATTTT
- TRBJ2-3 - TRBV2 CASSSLGLGTDTQYF TGTGCCAGCAGTTCTCTAGGTCTGGGCACAGATACGCAGTATTTT
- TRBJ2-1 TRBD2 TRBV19 CASSPSGGGAREQFF TGTGCCAGTAGTCCGTCCGGCGGGGGGGCGAGAGAGCAGTTCTTC
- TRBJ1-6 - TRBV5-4 CASSLDRVSSPLHF TGTGCCAGCAGCTTGGACAGGGTATCTTCACCCCTCCACTTT
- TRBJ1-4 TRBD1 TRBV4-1 CASSLRDRTNEKLFF TGCGCCAGCAGCCTACGGGACAGAACTAATGAAAAACTGTTTTTT
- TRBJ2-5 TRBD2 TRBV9 CASSGRAGGLDETQYF TGTGCCAGCAGCGGTCGAGCGGGGGGGCTGGATGAGACCCAGTACTTC
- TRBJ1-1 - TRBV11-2 CASSLWRDVMNTEAFF TGTGCCAGCAGCCTATGGAGGGACGTCATGAACACTGAAGCTTTCTTT
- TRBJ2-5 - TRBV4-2 CASSLETVQETQYF TGTGCCAGCAGCCTAGAAACAGTACAAGAGACCCAGTACTTC
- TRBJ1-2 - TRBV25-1 CASSDPQGNYGYTF TGTGCCAGCAGTGATCCTCAGGGAAACTATGGCTACACCTTC
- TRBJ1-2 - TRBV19 CASSPGDLYGYTF TGTGCCAGTAGTCCAGGGGACCTATATGGCTACACCTTC
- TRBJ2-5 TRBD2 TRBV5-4 CASSALLAGGAQETQYF TGTGCCAGCAGCGCCCTGTTGGCGGGGGGGGCCCAAGAGACCCAGTACTTC
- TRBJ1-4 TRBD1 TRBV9 CASSVGTGSEKLFF TGTGCCAGCAGCGTCGGGACAGGGAGTGAAAAACTGTTTTTT
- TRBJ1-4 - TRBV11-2 CASSRISGGEKLFF TGTGCCAGCAGCCGAATCTCGGGGGGTGAAAAACTGTTTTTT
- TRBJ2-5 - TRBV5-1 CASSQEPIQETQYF TGCGCCAGCAGTCAGGAACCGATCCAAGAGACCCAGTACTTC
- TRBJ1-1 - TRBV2 CASSERDTPNTEAFF TGTGCCAGCAGTGAAAGAGATACGCCGAACACTGAAGCTTTCTTT
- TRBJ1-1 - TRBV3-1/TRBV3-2 CASSRAQVTEAFF TGTGCCAGCAGCCGAGCCCAGGTGACTGAAGCTTTCTTT
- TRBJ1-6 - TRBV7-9 CASSLGQGGDNSPLHF TGTGCCAGCAGCTTAGGGCAGGGAGGGGATAATTCACCCCTCCACTTT
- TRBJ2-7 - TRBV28 CASRRQVVNEQYF TGTGCCAGCAGAAGACAGGTTGTCAACGAGCAGTACTTC
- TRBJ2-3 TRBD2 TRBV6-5 CASSYRGGADNTQYF TGTGCCAGCAGTTACCGCGGGGGGGCCGATAATACGCAGTATTTT
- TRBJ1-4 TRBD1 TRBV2 CAATRGAKEKLFF TGTGCCGCTACCAGGGGGGCAAAGGAAAAACTGTTTTTT
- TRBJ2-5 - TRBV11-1 CASANGRGETQYF TGTGCCAGCGCGAACGGGCGGGGAGAGACCCAGTACTTC
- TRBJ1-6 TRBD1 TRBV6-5 CASSFGTGTLVSPLHF TGTGCCAGCAGTTTCGGGACAGGGACCCTCGTTTCACCCCTCCACTTT
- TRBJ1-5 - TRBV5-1 CASSLRGGGNQPQHF TGCGCCAGCAGCTTGAGGGGGGGTGGCAATCAGCCCCAGCATTTT
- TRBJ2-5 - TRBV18 CASSDLGAGPQETQYF TGTGCCAGCTCAGACCTTGGGGCGGGGCCTCAAGAGACCCAGTACTTC
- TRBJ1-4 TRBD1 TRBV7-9 CASSLGQGTNEKLFF TGTGCCAGCAGCTTAGGACAGGGCACTAATGAAAAACTGTTTTTT
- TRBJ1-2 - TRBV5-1 CASSLGTETYGYTF TGCGCCAGCAGCTTGGGGACAGAAACCTATGGCTACACCTTC
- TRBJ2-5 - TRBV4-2 CASSGQETQYF TGTGCCAGCAGTGGGCAGGAGACCCAGTACTTC
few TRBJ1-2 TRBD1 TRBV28 CASSFSGTGGFYGYTF TGTGCCAGCAGTTTCTCCGGGACAGGGGGGTTCTATGGCTACACCTTC
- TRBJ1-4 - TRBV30 CAWSVRGGGEEKLFF TGTGCCTGGAGTGTACGTGGGGGGGGTGAGGAAAAACTGTTTTTT
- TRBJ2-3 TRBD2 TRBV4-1 CASSHQRGALDTQYF TGCGCCAGCAGCCACCAGCGGGGGGCTTTAGATACGCAGTATTTT